The clone carrying this T cell receptor beta chain was seen a few times. As yet, its antigen is unknown. PCR was performed using 60 Vbeta and 13 Jbeta primers. Sequencing used immunoSEQ multiplex PCR; TCRdb keeps in-frame clones, though not all of them. The sample comprises some 130,000 clones, roughly 80% of which are singletons, and roughly 3% rests with the top ten. These data come from a study of cytomegalovirus exposure and HLA in healthy donors. Study conclusions and caveats: There were about 160 TCR beta chains listed as cytomegalovirus-associated.

The V and J ends lost 5 bases and 5 bases, in that order; junction bases with no gene match: 16. Germline V gene sequence: CDR1 SEHNR, CDR2 FQNEAQ (reference sequence). The CDR3 length is 17 residues. Sample: PBMCs. The chain links TRBV7-9 to TRBJ2-5; 8 bases are shared with TRBD2. The source of this sequence is a male donor in good health and CMV-seronegative. The CDR3 bases are TGTGCCAGCAGCCCCCGGGCTAGCGGGTACTCACAGGAGACCCAGTACTTC. The encoded protein is CASSPRASGYSQETQYF.